These T cell receptor beta chains were read from a single sample in a study of CD8 T cells in ankylosing spondylitis. TCRdb analysed the 5' RACE reads with MiXCR anew, one entry per CDR3 protein. This table has hundreds of thousands of distinct CDR3 sequences, roughly 25% appearing once. Sequencing input: blood, either unsorted or a sorted T cell fraction (not recorded which). The origin of the receptors is a male donor with ankylosing spondylitis or in good health (not recorded which). CDR3s include the opening cysteine and the closing phenylalanine or tryptophan. A D gene is named only where the DNA matches it firmly. A row's size may be missing; if present it is once, few, many or a size class.

J,V,D,size,CDR3,DNA
TRBJ1-6,TRBV20-1,.,.,CTDSLNSPLHF,TGCACAGACAGCTTGAATTCACCCCTCCACTTT
TRBJ1-2,TRBV9,TRBD1,many,CASRAGGSNYGYTF,TGTGCCAGCAGGGCAGGGGGCTCTAACTATGGCTACACCTTC
TRBJ1-3,TRBV20-1,.,.,CSAIGTPNPGNTIYF,TGCAGTGCTATAGGGACCCCGAACCCTGGAAACACCATATATTTT
TRBJ2-7,TRBV12-3/TRBV12-4,.,once,CASSPGGTVVYEQYF,TGTGCCAGCAGTCCAGGGGGGACAGTAGTCTACGAGCAGTACTTC
TRBJ2-1,TRBV15,TRBD2,.,CATSRDSGRSNEQFF,TGTGCCACCAGCAGAGATAGCGGGAGATCTAATGAGCAGTTCTTC
TRBJ2-7,TRBV10-3,.,.,CAISESGAVYEQYF,TGTGCCATCAGTGAGTCTGGGGCGGTTTACGAGCAGTACTTC
TRBJ2-1,TRBV3-1,TRBD1,many,CASSLPMGTGNEQFF,TGTGCCAGCAGCCTCCCTATGGGGACAGGGAATGAGCAGTTCTTC
TRBJ2-1,TRBV29-1,.,many,CSVEVGIRGGEQFF,TGCAGCGTTGAAGTGGGGATAAGGGGCGGTGAGCAGTTCTTC
TRBJ2-7,TRBV3-1,.,many,CASSQDSSGRYEQYF,TGTGCCAGCAGCCAAGACTCTTCTGGGCGGTACGAGCAGTACTTC
TRBJ1-2,TRBV20-1,TRBD1,many,CSAPDRVYGYTF,TGCAGTGCTCCTGACAGGGTCTATGGCTACACCTTC
TRBJ2-1,TRBV4-2,TRBD2,.,CASSQEGTSGGNEQFF,TGTGCCAGCAGCCAAGAGGGGACTAGCGGTGGGAATGAGCAGTTCTTC
TRBJ2-4,TRBV7-2,TRBD1,once,CASSLAGQVAKNIQYF,TGTGCCAGCAGCTTAGCGGGACAGGTAGCCAAAAACATTCAGTACTTC
TRBJ2-3,TRBV7-9,TRBD1,many,CASSRDSTLDTQYF,TGTGCCAGCAGCCGGGACAGTACGCTAGATACGCAGTATTTT
TRBJ2-1,TRBV5-1,TRBD1,many,CASSATTGEGNEQFF,TGCGCCAGCAGCGCAACCACAGGGGAAGGGAATGAGCAGTTCTTC
TRBJ2-1,TRBV20-1,.,.,CSAPGGLVTYNEQFF,TGCAGTGCTCCAGGGGGACTTGTCACCTACAATGAGCAGTTCTTC
TRBJ2-1,TRBV20-1,TRBD1,.,CSARAADRAGEQFF,TGCAGTGCTAGAGCCGCCGACAGGGCTGGTGAGCAGTTCTTC
TRBJ2-3,TRBV5-8,TRBD2,.,CASSATSGDTQYF,TGTGCCAGCAGCGCAACTAGCGGCGATACGCAGTATTTT
TRBJ1-4,TRBV28,TRBD1,many,CASSLTGANEKLFF,TGTGCCAGCAGCTTGACAGGGGCTAATGAAAAACTGTTTTTT
TRBJ2-3,TRBV5-4,TRBD2,.,CASSLWTSGIDTQYF,TGTGCCAGCAGCCTGTGGACTAGCGGGATAGATACGCAGTATTTT
TRBJ1-2,TRBV6-1,.,.,CASSPPLDKNYGYTF,TGTGCCAGCAGCCCCCCGTTGGACAAGAACTATGGCTACACCTTC
TRBJ2-5,TRBV29-1,.,few,CSVRWGGETQYF,TGCAGCGTCCGGTGGGGTGGGGAGACCCAGTACTTC
TRBJ1-6,TRBV28,.,.,CASSLRGRASPLHF,TGTGCCAGCAGTTTAAGAGGCAGGGCCTCACCCCTCCACTTT
TRBJ2-3,TRBV20-1,.,.,CSARDSASRDTQYF,TGCAGTGCTAGAGATAGCGCTAGCCGGGATACGCAGTATTTT
TRBJ2-1,TRBV9,TRBD2,many,CASSVATSGMNEQFF,TGTGCCAGCAGCGTAGCTACTAGCGGGATGAATGAGCAGTTCTTC
TRBJ2-7,TRBV4-2,.,many,CASSQEGVPYEQYF,TGTGCCAGCAGCCAAGAGGGGGTCCCCTACGAGCAGTACTTC
TRBJ2-5,TRBV12-3/TRBV12-4,.,few,CASRMIAGSTQYF,TGTGCCAGCAGAATGATCGCGGGGTCGACCCAGTACTTC
TRBJ1-2,TRBV6-5,.,.,CASSYTGISYTF,TGTGCCAGCAGTTACACGGGTATCAGCTACACCTTC
TRBJ2-3,TRBV20-1,.,many,CSAISSSGTDTQYF,TGCAGTGCTATTAGCTCTAGCGGCACAGATACGCAGTATTTT
TRBJ2-3,TRBV20-1,.,many,CSAEGHPKASTDTQYF,TGCAGTGCCGAGGGACACCCGAAAGCTAGCACAGATACGCAGTATTTT
TRBJ2-7,TRBV20-1,.,.,CSASDSSPHEQYF,TGCAGTGCTAGTGACAGTAGTCCCCACGAGCAGTACTTC
TRBJ2-5,TRBV7-9,.,.,CASSRRTANAQYF,TGTGCCAGCAGCCGACGGACAGCGAACGCCCAGTACTTC
TRBJ2-7,TRBV29-1,TRBD1,many,CSVATGTGFDEQYF,TGCAGCGTCGCGACCGGGACAGGGTTCGACGAGCAGTACTTC
TRBJ2-1,TRBV20-1,.,few,CSAARGWGHNEQFF,TGCAGTGCCGCTCGGGGGTGGGGCCACAATGAGCAGTTCTTC